The 5 T cell receptor beta chains listed next were all sequenced from one sample in a study of cytomegalovirus exposure and HLA in healthy donors (dated by TCRdb to the late 2010s). Library preparation was by the immunoSEQ multiplex PCR assay. The source is immuneACCESS, and TCRdb retained only in-frame sequences with V and J called. Part of the clones is not carried over; for the studies checked, unresolved V genes explain less than half of this, and the remainder is unexplained. Counted in this sample were about 360,000 clones; 80% to 90% of them appeared once. The ten largest make up approximately 0.8% of the sample. The material sequenced was PBMCs. These receptor sequences come from a woman between 18 and 29 years old in good health and CMV-seronegative.

J is TRBJ1-1 and V is TRBV19; D unresolved. V lost 3 bases and J 4 bases, leaving 9 bases between the germline ends. Germline-derived CDR1 and CDR2 are LNHDA and SQIVND (reference sequence). CDR3 length: 13 residues. The CDR3 region has the DNA TGTGCCAGTAGTATGGCAAGGAGCACTGAAGCTTTCTTT. This codes for CASSMARSTEAFF.

Concerning this clone itself: Other DNA sequences in the sample encode the same CDR3. The chain has TRBV19 and TRBJ2-7, with 7 nucleotides matching TRBD2. Germline-derived CDR1 and CDR2 are LNHDA and SQIVND (reference sequence). V shed 1 base, J shed 1 base, and the junction held 1 base outside the gene matches. The CDR3 extends over 14 amino acids. The CDR3: CASSIAGGSYEQYF. CDR3 DNA: TGTGCCAGTAGTATAGCGGGAGGTTCCTACGAGCAGTACTTC.

The chain has TRBV5-4 and TRBJ1-4; TRBD1 matches at 7 bases. V was clipped by 5 bases and J by 7 bases; unmatched bases: 11. Germline loops: CDR1 SGHNT, CDR2 YYREEE (reference sequence). The CDR3 runs to 15 residues. The CDR3 DNA sequence: TGTGCCAGCAGTACCCGACAGGGTCGCGGTGAAAAACTGTTTTTT. Translated, it gives CASSTRQGRGEKLFF.

The chain's CDR3 is CASSQIIGGEIPYEQYF. Here the CDR3 DNA reads TGTGCCAGCAGTCAGATAATAGGGGGGGAGATACCCTACGAGCAGTACTTC. This rearrangement joins TRBV28 to TRBJ2-7, with D possibly being TRBD2 (7 bases). The CDR3 sequence is 17 residues long. Germline CDR1 and CDR2: MDHEN and SYDVKM. The V end was cut by 5 bases, the J end by 2 bases, with 22 bases between. Together with reference TRBV28 and TRBJ2-7, the CDR3 gives the full variable domain: DVKVTQSSRYLVKRTGEKVFLECVQDMDHENMFWYRQDPGLGLRLIYFSYDVKMKEKGDIPEGYSVSREKKERFSLILESASTNQTSMYLCASSQIIGGEIPYEQYFGPGTRLTVT.

The V and J genes are TRBV7-9 and TRBJ1-2; a weak D match, TRBD1 (6 bases). The V gene lost 0 bases and the J gene lost 2 bases, with 13 bases spanning the gap. The CDR3 totals 16 residues. Germline V gene sequence: CDR1 SEHNR, CDR2 FQNEAQ (reference sequence). Here the CDR3 reads CASSLAGYRANYGYTF. The CDR3 DNA follows: TGTGCCAGCAGCTTAGCGGGTTACAGGGCAAACTATGGCTACACCTTC. Using reference TRBV7-9 and TRBJ1-2 for the parts outside the CDR3, the full variable domain is DTGVSQNPRHKITKRGQNVTFRCDPISEHNRLYWYRQTLGQGPEFLTYFQNEAQLEKSRLLSDRFSAERPKGSFSTLEIQRTEQGDSAMYLCASSLAGYRANYGYTFGSGTRLTVV.